This paragraph reports one TCR beta chain. Its antigen is unknown. J gave up 5 bases and V 0 bases, and 6 bases lay outside the gene matches. The CDR3 totals 15 residues. Germline assignment: CDR1 SGHRS and CDR2 YFSETQ. These data come from a study of T-cell memory formation after mild COVID-19. Looking at the study overall: Clusters were largely donor specific. Points from the study as a whole: Shrinking CD4+ clones were chiefly CM and EM; CD8+ ones were chiefly EMRA.

TCR alpha and TCR beta cDNA libraries carrying sample barcodes and UMIs came from 5'RACE with constant-segment primers. TCRdb itself ran the 5' RACE reads through MiXCR, one entry per CDR3 protein. The sample shows about 410,000 distinct CDR3 sequences, roughly 17% of them seen only once. The TCR was taken from a man between 18 and 35 years old who had mild COVID-19 (a few samples of this study predate the infection). Cell type and time point are not known. Sequences were obtained from PBMCs or a T cell subset sorted from them (not recorded which). The chain carries TRBV5-1 and TRBJ1-2, with 8 nucleotides matching TRBD1. The CDR3 sequence is CASSLGTGRIYGYTF. CDR3 bases: TGCGCCAGCAGCTTGGGGACAGGGCGCATTTATGGCTACACCTTC.